The 3 T cell receptor beta chains listed next were all sequenced from one sample in a study of blood T cell repertoires in COVID-19. TCRdb's copy holds only in-frame clones and misses some; the assay was immunoSEQ multiplex PCR. The sample lists 30,000 to 40,000 clones; 60% to 80% were seen once. Sequencing was performed on peripheral blood. Receptors were obtained from a woman in her fifties or sixties with acute or convalescent COVID-19.

The V gene is TRBV5-1, the J gene TRBJ1-5; the D is unclear. Trimming stripped 3 bases from V and 7 bases from J, with 14 bases between. Germline-derived CDR1 and CDR2 are SGHRS and YFSETQ. The CDR3 sequence is 14 residues long. CDR3 coding DNA: TGCGCCAGCAGCTCATCCGTTTCGGGACAGCCCCAGCATTTT. Amino acid sequence: CASSSSVSGQPQHF.

The V and J genes are TRBV7-3 and TRBJ2-7; TRBD1 is a possible D gene (6 bases). The ends were cut back, 4 bases at V and 2 bases at J, with 12 bases in the middle. In germline, CDR1 is SGHTA, CDR2 FQGTGA. The CDR3 is 14 amino acids. Here the CDR3 reads CASSSPGQPYEQYF. The CDR3 DNA follows: TGTGCCAGCAGCTCCCCCGGACAGCCCTACGAGCAGTACTTC.

The CDR3 sequence: CASTQTGGTGELFF. The CDR3 nucleotides are TGTGCCAGCACCCAAACGGGGGGCACCGGGGAGCTGTTTTTT. The V gene is TRBV7-9, the J gene TRBJ2-2; 7 bases are shared with TRBD2. Germline CDR1 and CDR2: SEHNR and FQNEAQ (reference sequence). J was trimmed by 4 bases and V by 7 bases; bases with no gene match: 6. This CDR3 comprises 14 residues. The full variable domain, completed using reference TRBV7-9 and TRBJ2-2, is DTGVSQNPRHKITKRGQNVTFRCDPISEHNRLYWYRQTLGQGPEFLTYFQNEAQLEKSRLLSDRFSAERPKGSFSTLEIQRTEQGDSAMYLCASTQTGGTGELFFGEGSRLTVL.